This TCR beta chain appears in the sequencing data of a study of T cells in Graves' hyperthyroidism and ophthalmopathy. Background on the study: Peripheral blood was acquired at first diagnosis, ahead of any therapy whatsoever. The study, taken as a whole, reports: Ophthalmopathy prediction by the model preceded onset by a median approximately six months.

Amplified TCR beta CDR3 regions derived from RNA transcripts. Initially, a first-round RT-PCR of the TCR CDR3 employed the HTBI primer set. TCRdb itself ran the multiplex PCR reads through MiXCR, one entry per CDR3 protein. The profile shows approximately 720,000 distinct CDR3 sequences, 18% of them singletons. Germline V gene sequence: CDR1 LGHDT, CDR2 YNNKEL (reference sequence). Trimming removed 5 bases at V and 5 bases at J, with 13 bases between. CDR3 size: 14 residues. This clonotype occurred many times. The target antigen is unknown. The sequence was collected from a woman aged 45-59 years with Graves' hyperthyroidism that later progressed to Graves' ophthalmopathy. V and J are TRBV3-1 and TRBJ2-1; the D gene could be TRBD1 or TRBD2 (5 bases each). The sample taken for sequencing was blood. The DNA for the CDR3 is TGTGCCAGCAGCGAAGGGACGGGAAACAATGAGCAGTTCTTC. Its protein is CASSEGTGNNEQFF.